The T cell receptor beta chain under discussion was sequenced for a study of spatial heterogeneity in lung cancer. In germline, CDR1 is SNHLY, CDR2 FYNNEI. V was pared by 8 bases and J by 7 bases, with 17 bases between. CDR3 size: 13 residues. Every TCR cDNA molecule bore its own unique molecular identifier. Using its own MiXCR run on the 5' RACE reads, TCRdb lists one record per CDR3 protein. Of 55,000 to 75,000 distinct CDR3 sequences in the sample, 8% to 9.5% are singletons; the top ten hold 1.9%. Time point meaning: blood at routine non-recurrence follow-up after resection. Sequencing of whole RNA from tumor, nontumor lung or frozen PBMC involved no sorting.

This receptor was obtained from a female donor with early-stage non-small cell lung cancer. The source was PBMCs, collected at follow-up. The V call is TRBV2, the J call TRBJ1-1, with D perhaps TRBD1 (6 bases). The CDR3 here is CASCIQGLGEAFF. CDR3 in DNA: TGTGCCAGCTGCATTCAGGGGTTAGGTGAAGCTTTCTTT.